The 32 T cell receptor beta chains in this list originate from one sample, sequenced in a study of molecular identifiers for immune sequencing clone quantification. One entry per CDR3 protein results from TCRdb running MiXCR on the PCR reads. The sample carries approximately 590,000 distinct CDR3 sequences, 25% recorded once. The sequenced material came from naive CD8+ T cells from blood, with Jurkat cell RNA spiked in. Documented subset: FACS-sorted CD8+CD4-CCR7+CD45RA+ naive T cells. The receptors shown here come from a human donor in good health. Some libraries in this study had Jurkat cell RNA spiked in.

A remark on this clonotype: Given a much more abundant clone one base away, this may be a read error. This chain connects TRBV5-1 to TRBJ1-5; no reliable D call. Germline loops: CDR1 SGHRS, CDR2 YFSETQ. The CDR3 extends over 15 amino acids. For the CDR3, the DNA is TGCGCCAACAGCTATGGGGTAAGCGGCAATCAGCCCCAGCATTTT. Protein: CANSYGVSGNQPQHF.

This clonotype was observed many times. The CDR3 DNA reads as TGTGCCAGCAGCCCCGGATACAGCTCTGAAAAACTGTTTTTT. Translated, it gives CASSPGYSSEKLFF. J is TRBJ1-4 and V is TRBV13; D not certain. The V gene's germline CDR1 is PRHDT and CDR2 FYEKMQ (reference sequence). V lost 5 bases and J 7 bases, leaving 14 bases between the germline ends. This CDR3 region has 14 residues.

The V call is TRBV6-2 or TRBV6-3, the J call TRBJ1-5; possibly TRBD1 for D (5 bases). The V gene lost 2 bases and the J gene lost 7 bases, with 9 bases spanning the gap. Germline CDR1 is MNHEY and CDR2 is SVGEGT. The CDR3 consists of 13 residues. The CDR3 DNA reads TGTGCCAGCAGTTACGGGGGTTGGCAGCCCCAGCATTTT. Protein: CASSYGGWQPQHF.

To note about this clonotype: A much more abundant neighbour one base away suggests this may be a read error. The V call is TRBV2, the J call TRBJ2-3, with 7 nucleotides matching TRBD2. Germline CDR1 is SNHLY and CDR2 is FYNNEI. The CDR3 runs 16 residues. With 7 bases clipped from V and 3 bases from J, the junction kept 13 bases outside the gene matches. The CDR3 DNA follows: TGTGCCAGCACCTCCTCCGCGGCTAGCGGAACAGATACGCAGTATTTT. Its translation: CASTSSAASGTDTQYF.

This clonotype was counted between two and nine times. The rearrangement links TRBV5-5 to TRBJ2-7; 9 bases are shared with TRBD1. The CDR3 spans 19 residues. V dropped 0 bases and J dropped 7; count of bases not matched to a gene: 20. Per germline, CDR1 SGHKS and CDR2 YYEKEE (reference sequence). CDR3 in DNA: TGTGCCAGCAGCTTGGGGGACAGGGTTTCTGGGGACGACCCGGGGGAGCAGTACTTC. Translated: CASSLGDRVSGDDPGEQYF.

This clonotype was picked up many times. The chain has TRBV4-3 and TRBJ2-7; D uncertain. The germline V gene has CDR1 LGHNA and CDR2 YSLEER. The CDR3 contains 14 residues. V was trimmed by 0 bases and J by 4 bases, leaving 10 bases between them. The CDR3 here is CASSQDDMLYEQYF. The CDR3 DNA follows: TGCGCCAGCAGCCAAGATGACATGCTGTACGAGCAGTACTTC.

This chain joins TRBV6-5 and TRBJ2-7; 12 bases are a match to TRBD2. This CDR3 is 16 amino acids long. CDR1 and CDR2 (germline): MNHEY, SVGAGI. With V trimmed by 8 bases and J by 1 base, 9 bases remained unmatched. The CDR3 region has the DNA TGTGCCAGCGGCTTTCCTCTAGCGGGGGGGTCCTACGAGCAGTACTTC. Its protein is CASGFPLAGGSYEQYF.

A remark on this clonotype: A read error may account for a junction end that differs from germline. The chain carries TRBV7-9 and TRBJ1-2; 8 bases match TRBD1. Germline CDR1 reads SEHNR; CDR2 reads FQNEAQ (reference sequence). This CDR3 is built from 14 residues. CDR3 in DNA: TGTGCCAGCAGCGGGGGACAGGAGCTTTATGACTACACCTTC. This translates into CASSGGQELYDYTF.

The V call is TRBV19, the J call TRBJ1-1; 9 bases map to TRBD1. Looked up from germline, CDR1 is LNHDA and CDR2 is SQIVND (reference sequence). The CDR3 loop spans 15 amino acids. V dropped 7 bases and J dropped 2; count of bases not matched to a gene: 8. CDR3 DNA: TGTGCCAGTATCCTCAGACAGGGGGACAACACTGAAGCTTTCTTT. Translating it yields CASILRQGDNTEAFF.

The chain has TRBV19 and TRBJ1-4; tentatively, D is TRBD1 (5 bases). V lost 5 bases, J lost 0 bases, and 13 bases lay in between. Germline-derived CDR1 and CDR2 are LNHDA and SQIVND (reference sequence). The CDR3 extends over 16 amino acids. The CDR3 sequence is CASSWGERATNEKLFF. DNA of the CDR3: TGTGCCAGTAGTTGGGGGGAAAGAGCAACTAATGAAAAACTGTTTTTT.

The chain is built from TRBV19 and TRBJ2-7; TRBD1 might be the D (6 bases). V was trimmed by 10 bases and J by 3 bases, leaving 13 bases between them. Germline-derived CDR1 and CDR2 are LNHDA and SQIVND (reference sequence). The CDR3 runs 12 residues. The chain's CDR3 is CATSEGGYEQYF. The CDR3 nucleotides read TGTGCCACCTCAGAAGGGGGCTACGAGCAGTACTTC.

In the case of this clonotype: This may be a read error: a much more frequent sequence differs by one nucleotide. This chain links TRBV2 with TRBJ1-1; D remains ambiguous. Germline CDR1 reads SNHLY; CDR2 reads FYNNEI. The CDR3 covers 14 residues. The CDR3 DNA follows: TGTGCCAGCAATGAAGTGGTGGGGTGCACTGAAGCTTTCTTT. Its protein is CASNEVVGCTEAFF.

Turning to this clonotype: This may be a read error, as it is one base from a much larger clone. This chain connects TRBV4-1 to TRBJ1-1; 8 bases are shared with TRBD1. Germline values: CDR1 MGHRA, CDR2 YSYEKL. CDR3 size: 13 residues. The CDR3 loop reads CASSQQGATETFF. DNA of the CDR3: TGCGCCAGCAGCCAGCAGGGGGCCACTGAAACTTTCTTT.

The sample holds many counts of this clonotype. This chain joins TRBV4-3 and TRBJ1-1, with D uncertain. The CDR3 totals 18 residues. In germline, CDR1 is LGHNA, CDR2 YSLEER. V was pared by 1 base and J by 1 base, with 19 bases between. CDR3 bases: TGCGCCAGCAGCCAAGGATTAGGTCAGAGGACTAGGAACACTGAAGCTTTCTTT. It encodes CASSQGLGQRTRNTEAFF.

This clonotype was counted at least ten times. This sequence joins TRBV4-3 and TRBJ2-7; TRBD2 matches at 11 bases. Germline assignment: CDR1 LGHNA and CDR2 YSLEER. The length of the CDR3 is 17 residues. V shed 0 bases and J 5 bases; nucleotides not matched to a gene: 9. This CDR3 is CASSQDLATSGINEQYF. CDR3 nucleotides: TGCGCCAGCAGCCAAGATCTTGCGACTAGCGGGATAAACGAGCAGTACTTC.

A few counts support this clonotype. This chain connects TRBV9 to TRBJ2-3; TRBD1 matches at 10 bases. The CDR3 has 15 amino acids. Germline trimming cut 0 bases from V and 4 bases from J; bases unmatched to any gene: 2. Germline V gives CDR1 SGDLS, CDR2 YYNGEE. The CDR3 is CASSVAGTGADTQYF. CDR3 coding DNA: TGTGCCAGCAGCGTAGCCGGGACAGGGGCAGATACGCAGTATTTT.

This clonotype appeared a few times. The chain combines TRBV4-3 with TRBJ1-6; 8 bases map to TRBD1. The CDR3 extends over 16 amino acids. V trimming: 2 bases; J trimming: 7 bases; junction bases outside the gene matches: 7. Germline V gene lookup returns CDR1 LGHNA and CDR2 YSLEER. DNA of the CDR3: TGCGCCAGCAGCCAATACAGAGGACAGGGAAATTCACCCCTCCACTTT. Its protein is CASSQYRGQGNSPLHF.

The rearrangement joins TRBV7-9 to TRBJ1-4; TRBD1 agrees at 7 bases. Germline loops: CDR1 SEHNR, CDR2 FQNEAQ (reference sequence). V dropped 5 bases and J dropped 7; count of bases not matched to a gene: 10. The CDR3 length is 15 residues. CDR3 region: CASSPPGTEGEKLFF. CDR3 DNA sequence: TGTGCCAGCAGCCCCCCCGGGACAGAGGGTGAAAAACTGTTTTTT.

V and J are TRBV7-6 and TRBJ2-2; 9 nucleotides align to TRBD1. The ends lost 4 bases at V and 6 bases at J; junction bases unmatched: 9. Germline CDR1 reads SGHVS; CDR2 reads FNYEAQ. The CDR3 spans 16 residues. CDR3 in DNA: TGTGCCAGCAGCTACAACAGGGGGCCGGCGTCCGGGGAGCTGTTTTTT. This sequence encodes CASSYNRGPASGELFF.

To note about this clonotype: Compared with germline, one end of the junction differs, possibly owing to a read error. The CDR3 region has the DNA TGTGCCTGCAGCTTAGGATTGGGCACTGAAGCTTTCTTT. It yields the protein CACSLGLGTEAFF. The V and J genes are TRBV7-3 and TRBJ1-1; D is unclear. Germline V gene data show CDR1 as SGHTA and CDR2 as FQGTGA. The CDR3 contains 13 residues.

A note on this clonotype: A read error may account for a junction end that differs from germline. The J gene is TRBJ2-7, the V gene TRBV28; TRBD1 agrees at 7 bases. The CDR3 extends over 15 amino acids. CDR1 and CDR2 (germline): MDHEN, SYDVKM. CDR3 bases: TGTGCCAGCAGTTTATCGGGGACAGACTCCCACGAGCAGTACTTC. Translating gives CASSLSGTDSHEQYF.

The rearrangement uses TRBV20-1 and TRBJ2-1, with D maybe TRBD2 (6 bases). The length of the CDR3 is 14 residues. Germline CDR1 DFQATT, CDR2 SNEGSKA (reference sequence). V was trimmed by 5 bases and J by 2 bases, leaving 13 bases between them. CDR3 sequence: CSAQPAGTYNEQFF. The CDR3 coding sequence is TGCAGTGCTCAACCAGCGGGTACCTACAATGAGCAGTTCTTC.

This clonotype showed up just a few times. The rearrangement links TRBV4-1 to TRBJ2-3, with D possibly called TRBD1 or TRBD2 (6 bases each). The CDR3 consists of 15 residues. Between the trimmed V and J ends, which lost 4 bases and 6 bases, there was a span of 17 bases. Germline CDR1 reads MGHRA; CDR2 reads YSYEKL. The CDR3 DNA follows: TGCGCCAGCAGCCCGGAAGGGGGGCGCTTGGATACGCAGTATTTT. Translated, it gives CASSPEGGRLDTQYF.

Worth noting for this clonotype: One base away lies a much larger clone, so this may be a sequencing read error. For the CDR3, the DNA is TGTGTCAGCAGCCCCAGGGCGGGGGCCGCTGAAGCTTTCTTT. Its protein is CVSSPRAGAAEAFF. The V and J genes are TRBV7-6 and TRBJ1-1; weak D call: TRBD1 (6 bases). Germline-derived CDR1 and CDR2 are SGHVS and FNYEAQ. The CDR3 is 14 amino acids.

This rearrangement joins TRBV10-1 to TRBJ2-7; 11 nucleotides match TRBD1. The CDR3 is 14 residues long. V dropped 7 bases and J dropped 4; count of bases not matched to a gene: 6. Germline V gives CDR1 WNHNN, CDR2 SYGVQD (reference sequence). CDR3 region: CASNKGQGEYEQYF. The CDR3 nucleotides are TGCGCCAGCAATAAGGGACAGGGGGAATACGAGCAGTACTTC.

This clonotype turned up a few times. This chain uses TRBV7-2 with TRBJ2-3; D remains ambiguous. CDR1 is SGHTA and CDR2 is FQGNSA in the germline V gene. The CDR3 has 17 amino acids. Trimming removed 3 bases at V and 0 bases at J, with 16 bases between. The DNA for the CDR3 is TGTGCCAGCAGCTTCTCACGAAGCAAGAGTAGCACAGATACGCAGTATTTT. Residues: CASSFSRSKSSTDTQYF.

V usage is TRBV7-2 and J usage is TRBJ2-7, with D perhaps matching TRBD1 (6 bases). Germline V gene lookup returns CDR1 SGHTA and CDR2 FQGNSA. V lost 3 bases, J lost 2 bases, and 8 bases lay in between. The CDR3 has 13 amino acids. CDR3 residues: CASSFYRAYEQYF. DNA of the CDR3: TGTGCCAGCAGCTTTTACAGGGCCTACGAGCAGTACTTC.

This clonotype was detected ten times or more. The chain has TRBV20-1 and TRBJ2-7; TRBD2 aligns across 13 bases. Germline loops: CDR1 DFQATT, CDR2 SNEGSKA (reference sequence). V was pared by 1 base and J by 5 bases, with 5 bases of the junction left unmatched. The CDR3 is 15 amino acids. The CDR3 is CSARATSGRIHEQYF. CDR3 DNA sequence: TGCAGTGCTAGAGCGACTAGCGGGAGGATCCACGAGCAGTACTTC.

V and J are TRBV20-1 and TRBJ2-7; 9 nucleotides line up with TRBD2. Per germline, CDR1 DFQATT and CDR2 SNEGSKA (reference sequence). Unmatched junction bases numbered 13, after V lost 1 base and J lost 6 bases. CDR3 length equals 16 residues. In nucleotides, the CDR3 is TGCAGTGCTAGAGCGGGTAGCGGGAGCTGGCGTCGCGAGCAGTACTTC. Translation: CSARAGSGSWRREQYF.

This clonotype was observed a few times. Being one base from a much bigger clone, this may be a read error. The genes are TRBV27 and TRBJ2-6; maybe TRBD1 (5 bases). CDR3 length equals 16 residues. The V and J ends lost 5 bases and 0 bases respectively, with 11 bases between them. Germline V lookup: CDR1 MNHEY, CDR2 SMNVEV (reference sequence). CDR3 in amino acids: CASSPATVSGANVLTF. The CDR3 DNA reads TGTGCCAGCAGTCCCGCGACAGTCTCTGGGGCCAACGTCCTGACTTTC.

This clonotype was seen many times. V gene TRBV28 combines with J gene TRBJ1-5; D possibly corresponds to TRBD1 (5 bases). Germline values: CDR1 MDHEN, CDR2 SYDVKM. This CDR3 is 14 amino acids long. V lost 1 base to trimming and J lost 6 bases, with 10 bases between them. The CDR3 loop is CASSLFGAGQPQHF. The CDR3 DNA is TGTGCCAGCAGTTTATTCGGGGCTGGTCAGCCCCAGCATTTT.

On this clonotype itself: Given a much more abundant clone one base away, this may be a read error. This chain uses TRBV6-5 with TRBJ2-3; D may be TRBD2 (6 bases). CDR1 and CDR2 (germline): MNHEY, SVGAGI. This CDR3 has 15 amino acids. Written as DNA, the CDR3 is TGTGCCAGCACTCCCCGGGACTCAGACACAGATGCGCAGTATTTT. Translating gives CASTPRDSDTDAQYF.